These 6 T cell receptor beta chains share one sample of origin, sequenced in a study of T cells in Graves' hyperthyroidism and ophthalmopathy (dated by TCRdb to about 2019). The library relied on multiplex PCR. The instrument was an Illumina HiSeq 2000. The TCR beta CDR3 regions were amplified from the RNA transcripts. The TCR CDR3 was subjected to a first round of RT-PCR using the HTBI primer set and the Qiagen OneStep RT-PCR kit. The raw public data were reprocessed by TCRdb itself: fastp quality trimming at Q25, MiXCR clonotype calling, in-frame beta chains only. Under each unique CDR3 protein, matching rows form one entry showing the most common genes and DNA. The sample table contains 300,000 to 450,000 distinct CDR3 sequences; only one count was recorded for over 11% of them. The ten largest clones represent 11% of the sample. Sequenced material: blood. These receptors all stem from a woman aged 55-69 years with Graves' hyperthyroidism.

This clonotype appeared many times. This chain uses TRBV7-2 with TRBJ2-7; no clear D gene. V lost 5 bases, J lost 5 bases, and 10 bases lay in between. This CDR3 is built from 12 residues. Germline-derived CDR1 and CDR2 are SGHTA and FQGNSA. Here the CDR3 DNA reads TGTGCCAGCAGCACCCGTAGCAACGAGCAGTACTTC. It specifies CASSTRSNEQYF.

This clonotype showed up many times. The DNA of the CDR3 is TGTGCCTGGAGTGTGAGCAGTCGCAATCAGCCCCAGCATTTT. Protein product: CAWSVSSRNQPQHF. The V call is TRBV30, the J call TRBJ1-5; D gene ambiguous. From germline, CDR1 is GTSNPN and CDR2 SVGIG (reference sequence). Between the trimmed V and J ends, which lost 0 bases and 2 bases, there was a span of 8 bases. This CDR3 contains 14 residues.

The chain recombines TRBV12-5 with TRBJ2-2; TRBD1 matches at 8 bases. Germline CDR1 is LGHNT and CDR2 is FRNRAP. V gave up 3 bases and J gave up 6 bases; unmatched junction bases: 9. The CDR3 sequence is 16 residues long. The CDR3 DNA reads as TGTGCTAGTGGTTTAGGCCCCCAGGGGGCTGCCGGGGAGCTGTTTTTT. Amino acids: CASGLGPQGAAGELFF.

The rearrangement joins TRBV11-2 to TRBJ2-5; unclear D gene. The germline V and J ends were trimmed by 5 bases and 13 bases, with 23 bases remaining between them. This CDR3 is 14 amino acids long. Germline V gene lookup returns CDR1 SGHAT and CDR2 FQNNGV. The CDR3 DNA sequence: TGTGCCAGCAGCGCCGCCGTGGAGCTTAATTTCTGGTACTTC. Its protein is CASSAAVELNFWYF.

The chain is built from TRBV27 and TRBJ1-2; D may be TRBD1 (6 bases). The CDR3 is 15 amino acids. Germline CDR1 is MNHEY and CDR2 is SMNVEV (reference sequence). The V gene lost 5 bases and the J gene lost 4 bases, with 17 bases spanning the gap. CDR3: CASSRTYQGGYGYTF. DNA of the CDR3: TGTGCCAGCAGTAGGACATATCAAGGGGGCTATGGCTACACCTTC.

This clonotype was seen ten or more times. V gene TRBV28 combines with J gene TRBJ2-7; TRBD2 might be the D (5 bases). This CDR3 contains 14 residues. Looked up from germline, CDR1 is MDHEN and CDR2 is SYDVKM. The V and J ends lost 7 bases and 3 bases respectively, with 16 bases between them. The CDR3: CASTPPGRNYEQYF. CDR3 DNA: TGTGCCAGCACCCCTCCGGGGAGAAACTACGAGCAGTACTTC.